This passage covers 11 T cell receptor beta chains from one sample sequenced in a study of response to subunit inactivated influenza vaccine (dated by TCRdb to 2016 to 2019). The library was generated by RT-PCR. Sequenced on an Illumina HiSeq 2500. TCRdb cleaned the public reads at Q25 with fastp, built clones with MiXCR and kept in-frame beta chains. Identical CDR3 protein sequences are pooled into one entry, listed with their most common genes and DNA. The sample table lists more than 400,000 distinct CDR3 sequences, about a tenth of them with a count of one. About 12% of the sample is taken by the ten largest. What this sample's time point label stands for: 40 to 45 days after influenza vaccine administration. This specimen consisted of PBMCs from blood, obtained 45 days after vaccination. These receptors originate from a man in his forties or fifties who received an inactivated influenza vaccine. Donor details come from another sample of the same person, matched by shared clones.

At least ten counts were recorded for this clonotype. The V gene is TRBV7-9, the J gene TRBJ2-1, with a weak D call TRBD1 (7 bases). Germline loops: CDR1 SEHNR, CDR2 FQNEAQ (reference sequence). The ends were cut back, 4 bases at V and 8 bases at J, with 15 bases in the middle. The CDR3 is 14 residues long. The CDR3 coding sequence is TGTGCCAGCAGCTCGATAGCAGGGGGGCATGAGCAGTTCTTC. Translated, it gives CASSSIAGGHEQFF.

This CDR3 reads CSASGGHHNEQFF. The CDR3, as DNA: TGCAGTGCTAGCGGGGGGCACCACAATGAGCAGTTCTTC. The chain is built from TRBV20-1 and TRBJ2-1; D perhaps matches TRBD2 (7 bases). Germline lookup yields CDR1 DFQATT and CDR2 SNEGSKA (reference sequence). The length of the CDR3 is 13 residues. V gave up 3 bases and J gave up 5 bases, with 11 bases separating them.

This clonotype was found a few times. J is TRBJ2-5 and V is TRBV24-1; possibly TRBD2 for D (6 bases). Germline CDR1 is KGHDR and CDR2 is SFDVKD. V dropped 5 bases and J dropped 0 bases, with 21 bases sitting between them. The CDR3 covers 18 residues. The CDR3 protein is CATSVGLAKGLNQETQYF. The DNA for the CDR3 is TGTGCCACCAGTGTAGGACTGGCGAAGGGACTCAACCAAGAGACCCAGTACTTC.

The rearrangement joins TRBV23-1 to TRBJ2-7; weak D call: TRBD1 (5 bases). TRBV23-1 is classed as an ORF, of uncertain function. The CDR3 sequence is 13 residues long. V lost 4 bases and J 5 bases, leaving 12 bases between the germline ends. CDR3 bases: TGCGCCAGCAGTCCCCAGGGTCCAAACGAGCAGTACTTC. Translating it yields CASSPQGPNEQYF.

This clonotype was counted a few times. V is TRBV6-2 or TRBV6-3 and J is TRBJ2-1; 8 positions agree with TRBD2. The germline V gene encodes CDR1 MNHEY and CDR2 SVGEGT. The CDR3 sequence is 16 residues long. The V and J ends lost 6 bases and 6 bases, in that order; junction bases with no gene match: 13. The DNA for the CDR3 is TGTGCCAGCAGGTTAGCCCCAGCGGGAGCGGTCAATGAGCAGTTCTTC. Translated, it gives CASRLAPAGAVNEQFF.

A few counts support this clonotype. The chain employs TRBV28 and TRBJ1-4; D is ambiguous. Germline V gene lookup returns CDR1 MDHEN and CDR2 SYDVKM. V shed 3 bases and J shed 0 bases, with 17 bases lying between them. CDR3 length: 18 residues. In DNA form, the CDR3 reads TGTGCCAGCAGTTTTAGCTGGGCACTATCAGCAACTAATGAAAAACTGTTTTTT. Protein product: CASSFSWALSATNEKLFF. The variable domain in full, with the rest retrieved from reference TRBV28 and TRBJ1-4, is DVKVTQSSRYLVKRTGEKVFLECVQDMDHENMFWYRQDPGLGLRLIYFSYDVKMKEKGDIPEGYSVSREKKERFSLILESASTNQTSMYLCASSFSWALSATNEKLFFGSGTQLSVL.

This clonotype appeared a few times. This chain uses TRBV29-1 with TRBJ1-1, with D possibly TRBD1 on 6 matching bases. The CDR3 has 13 residues. Trimming left V 7 bases short and J 4 bases short, with 16 bases between. CDR1 SQVTM and CDR2 ANQGSEA come from the germline V gene. CDR3 amino acids: CSGQLQGITEAFF. The DNA of the CDR3 is TGCAGCGGGCAGTTACAGGGAATCACTGAAGCTTTCTTT.

This clonotype has ten or more counts. The CDR3: CSVLSGFHTDTQYF. The CDR3 DNA is TGCAGCGTTCTTAGCGGGTTCCACACAGATACGCAGTATTTT. The rearrangement joins TRBV29-1 to TRBJ2-3, with TRBD2 matching over 7 bases. J gave up 2 bases and V 5 bases, and 7 bases lay outside the gene matches. This CDR3 has 14 residues. The germline CDR1 and CDR2 sequences are SQVTM and ANQGSEA.

This chain joins TRBV11-2 and TRBJ2-2; the D gene is possibly TRBD1 (6 bases). This CDR3 region has 18 residues. Germline V lookup: CDR1 SGHAT, CDR2 FQNNGV. Trimming shortened V by 4 bases and J by 1 base, and 19 bases separated the two germline ends. The CDR3 reads CASSSTVLRDKNTGELFF. In nucleotides, the CDR3 is TGTGCCAGCAGCTCGACCGTTCTCCGGGACAAGAACACCGGGGAGCTGTTTTTT. Filled out from reference TRBV11-2 and TRBJ2-2, the complete variable domain reads EAGVAQSPRYKIIEKRQSVAFWCNPISGHATLYWYQQILGQGPKLLIQFQNNGVVDDSQLPKDRFSAERLKGVDSTLKIQPAKLEDSAVYLCASSSTVLRDKNTGELFFGEGSRLTVL.

The chain uses TRBV12-3 or TRBV12-4 and TRBJ1-1, with D hard to call. The length of the CDR3 is 14 residues. V lost 1 base to trimming and J lost 1 base, with 7 bases between them. CDR3 in DNA: TGTGCCAGCAGTTTAGGGCATGGGAACACTGAAGCTTTCTTT. Amino acid sequence: CASSLGHGNTEAFF.

This clonotype showed up just a few times. This sequence joins TRBV6-2 or TRBV6-3 and TRBJ2-7, with D perhaps TRBD1 or TRBD2 (5 bases each). CDR1 and CDR2 from the germline V gene are MNHEY and SVGEGT. There are 12 residues in the CDR3. V was clipped by 8 bases and J by 4 bases, with 12 bases between them. The CDR3 is CASGNGGYEQYF. The DNA for the CDR3 is TGTGCCAGCGGGAATGGGGGTTACGAGCAGTACTTC.